Listed below are T cell receptor beta chains from one sample, sequenced in a study of T cells in Graves' hyperthyroidism and ophthalmopathy. TCRdb itself ran the multiplex PCR reads through MiXCR, one entry per CDR3 protein. The sample holds about 420,000 distinct CDR3 sequences, 15% to 17% seen once. Sequences were obtained from blood. These receptor sequences come from a woman aged 18-35 years with Graves' hyperthyroidism. Each CDR3 is given with its conserved first and last residue. The size of a clone is reported for some rows only, either as once, few or many, or as a class for expanded clones.

cdr3_aa	v_call	clone_size	j_call
CASSEQGRRLGNQPQHF	TRBV7-3	many	TRBJ1-5
CASSLLAAGELFF	TRBV12-3/TRBV12-4	many	TRBJ2-2
CASNMGHLSNQPQHF	TRBV19	.	TRBJ1-5
CASSGTGRANYGYTF	TRBV6-1	many	TRBJ1-2
CASTDTGSGNTIYF	TRBV9	few	TRBJ1-3
CASSLYGTSGRPLSYEQYF	TRBV7-2	few	TRBJ2-7
CASRPGTPLGQYF	TRBV28	many	TRBJ2-7
CASSLPRDTGRETQYF	TRBV7-9	many	TRBJ2-5
CASSFSGLYGYTF	TRBV7-2	many	TRBJ1-2
CSVATGGTTDTQYF	TRBV29-1	many	TRBJ2-3
CASSQDPGQGAFNEQFF	TRBV14	.	TRBJ2-1
CASRDSSQVGTEAFF	TRBV3-1	many	TRBJ1-1
CASSVGRIYNEQFF	TRBV19	.	TRBJ2-1
CASSPGQQNTEAFF	TRBV18	many	TRBJ1-1
CASSSMGQGGTDTQYF	TRBV7-9	many	TRBJ2-3
CASSSPTTNYGYTF	TRBV7-2	many	TRBJ1-2
CASSVGVNEKLFF	TRBV12-3/TRBV12-4	.	TRBJ1-4
CASSPRTGGGDNEQFF	TRBV2	many	TRBJ2-1
CSARGLAGADTQYF	TRBV20-1	many	TRBJ2-3
CASSHEAGEGSYEQYF	TRBV7-9	many	TRBJ2-7
CASSLYGDLVQETQYF	TRBV27	few	TRBJ2-5
CASSAGQPYGYTF	TRBV5-6	many	TRBJ1-2
CASSIRRASSYEQYF	TRBV19	many	TRBJ2-7
CAISLTGGLGNTIYF	TRBV9	.	TRBJ1-3
CASSQAGGHYEQYF	TRBV3-1	many	TRBJ2-7
CATNPGQGNEKLFF	TRBV6-1	many	TRBJ1-4
CATSESASSYEQYF	TRBV24-1	.	TRBJ2-7
CASRWRQGGEQYF	TRBV5-1	many	TRBJ2-7
CSVQGRGHEKLFF	TRBV29-1	.	TRBJ1-4